This T cell receptor beta chain appears in the sequencing data of a study of T cell clonotyping in hematopoietic cell transplantation. The ends were cut back, 0 bases at V and 6 bases at J, with 8 bases in the middle. CDR3 length: 13 amino acids. Germline V gives CDR1 ENHRY, CDR2 SYGVKD. The method was immunoSEQ multiplex PCR; TCRdb's version includes in-frame clones alone and lacks a portion of them. The sample lists some 27,000 clones, 82% occurring once. As for time point: recipient sample about 28 days before transplant, after cytoreduction. The source was peripheral blood mononuclear cells, collected before stem cell transplant. This chain connects TRBV10-3 to TRBJ1-2; D gene uncertain. The clonotype was recovered from a man between 35 and 55 years old with acute myeloid leukemia. Some clones in this sample may be carry-over from other donors' samples. The CDR3 protein is CAISESRENGYTF. The DNA of the CDR3 is TGTGCCATCAGTGAGTCGCGGGAGAATGGCTACACCTTC.